This TCR beta chain was found in a study of T cells in Graves' hyperthyroidism and ophthalmopathy. Note on this clonotype: Its target is unknown.

Study-wide results and caveats: Researchers report that a 13 V-J model separated ophthalmopathy from stable hyperthyroidism.

Each ophthalmopathy patient scored at least 3 on the Clinical Activity Score and at least 4 on NOSPECS grade, with duration under 3 months. There were TCR beta CDR3 regions amplified from RNA transcripts. RT-PCR in the first round (using the HTBI primer set) targeted the TCR CDR3. TCRdb used MiXCR to reprocess the multiplex PCR reads, holding one entry per CDR3 protein. The table has about 640,000 distinct CDR3 sequences, around 21% seen once. Germline CDR1 and CDR2: SGHNT and YENEEA. The CDR3 runs 14 residues. Unmatched junction bases numbered 4, after V lost 1 base and J lost 8 bases. This clonotype was sampled from a man younger than 45 with Graves' ophthalmopathy. This chain links TRBV11-3 with TRBJ2-1; TRBD2 matches 8 bases. Specimen: blood. This CDR3 is CASSLVSGGDEQFF. The CDR3 DNA reads as TGTGCCAGCAGCTTAGTCTCCGGGGGGGATGAGCAGTTCTTC.